The following is a T cell receptor beta chain sequence with its context. This sample was included in a study of T-cell memory formation after mild COVID-19. TCRdb reprocessed the 5' RACE reads with MiXCR, giving one entry per CDR3 protein. The repertoire holds 400,000 to 500,000 distinct CDR3 sequences, with around 20% as singletons. Trimming shortened V by 7 bases and J by 4 bases, and 17 bases separated the two germline ends. CDR1 is SNHLY, CDR2 FYNNEI, per germline. The CDR3 runs to 15 residues. This TCR was recovered from an adult woman who had mild COVID-19 (a few samples of this study predate the infection). Cell type and time point are not known. The V call is TRBV2, the J call TRBJ1-5; D is possibly TRBD1 (5 bases). The sample taken for sequencing was PBMCs or a T cell subset sorted from them (not recorded which). The CDR3 loop is CASTQGTVGNQPQHF. In DNA form, the CDR3 reads TGTGCCAGCACCCAGGGTACGGTGGGTAATCAGCCCCAGCATTTT. Complete variable domain (other parts from reference TRBV2 and TRBJ1-5): EPEVTQTPSHQVTQMGQEVILRCVPISNHLYFYWYRQILGQKVEFLVSFYNNEISEKSEIFDDQFSVERPDGSNFTLKIRSTKLEDSAMYFCASTQGTVGNQPQHFGDGTRLSIL.